These 32 T cell receptor beta chains originate from one sample sequenced in a study of blood T cell repertoires in COVID-19. Assay: immunoSEQ multiplex PCR; the TCRdb copy retains only in-frame clones and omits some. Among about 200,000 clones, about 84% were seen once, and the ten largest hold roughly 7.9%. What was sequenced was peripheral blood. These receptor sequences come from a woman aged 80 or older with acute or convalescent COVID-19.

This clone was found a few times. This rearrangement joins TRBV6-5 to TRBJ1-4, with a weak D call TRBD1 (5 bases). The CDR3 consists of 15 residues. Between the trimmed V and J ends, which lost 5 bases and 0 bases, there was a span of 10 bases. Germline lookup yields CDR1 MNHEY and CDR2 SVGAGI. The DNA for the CDR3 is TGTGCCAGCAGTAGGGGAATAGCAACTAATGAAAAACTGTTTTTT. Protein: CASSRGIATNEKLFF.

This chain uses TRBV14 with TRBJ2-3, with TRBD2 identical over 10 bases. The germline CDR1 and CDR2 sequences are SGHDN and FVKESK. V shed 1 base and J 11 bases; nucleotides not matched to a gene: 3. The length of the CDR3 is 13 residues. CDR3 protein: CASSQAVAGGQYF. In nucleotides, the CDR3 is TGTGCCAGCAGCCAAGCGGTAGCGGGGGGGCAGTATTTT.

The chain has TRBV18 and TRBJ1-1; TRBD1 aligns across 7 bases. There are 18 residues in the CDR3. Losses at the gene ends were 2 bases for V and 1 base for J; bases not matched to a gene: 13. Per the germline V gene, CDR1 is KGHSH and CDR2 is LQKENI. Written as DNA, the CDR3 is TGTGCCAGCTCACCATCCCCGGGACAGTCTACGTCGAACACTGAAGCTTTCTTT. It yields the protein CASSPSPGQSTSNTEAFF.

This clone was counted once. V gene TRBV6-5 combines with J gene TRBJ2-5, with D possibly being TRBD2 (5 bases). The germline CDR1 and CDR2 sequences are MNHEY and SVGAGI. Trimming took off 0 bases at V and 5 bases at J, with 16 bases between the two ends. This CDR3 region has 16 residues. The CDR3 is CASSYSSPRAKETQYF. The CDR3 coding sequence is TGTGCCAGCAGTTACTCGTCCCCGAGGGCAAAGGAGACCCAGTACTTC.

The DNA for the CDR3 is TGTGCCAGTAGCGCGACCGGGGGAAATCAGCCCCAGCATTTT. Encoded protein: CASSATGGNQPQHF. The chain links TRBV19 to TRBJ1-5; tentative D call: TRBD1 (5 bases). CDR3 length: 14 amino acids. Trimming took off 6 bases at V and 4 bases at J, with 13 bases between the two ends. Per germline, CDR1 LNHDA and CDR2 SQIVND (reference sequence).

The chain employs TRBV11-2 and TRBJ2-3, with 7 nucleotides matching TRBD1. CDR3 length equals 16 residues. Germline V gene data show CDR1 as SGHAT and CDR2 as FQNNGV. Germline trimming cut 5 bases from V and 2 bases from J; bases unmatched to any gene: 10. The CDR3 protein is CASSHLPGQNTDTQYF. In DNA, the CDR3 is TGTGCCAGCAGCCACCTACCGGGACAGAACACAGATACGCAGTATTTT.

This chain uses TRBV15 with TRBJ1-4; 9 bases line up with TRBD1. Germline assignment: CDR1 LNHNV and CDR2 YYDKDF (reference sequence). J gave up 5 bases and V 1 base, and 5 bases lay outside the gene matches. CDR3 length equals 16 residues. CDR3 in amino acids: CATSRAGQGMNEKLFF. The DNA for the CDR3 is TGTGCCACCAGCAGAGCCGGACAGGGGATGAATGAAAAACTGTTTTTT.

This clone was seen once. This rearrangement joins TRBV5-5 to TRBJ1-1; D is unclear. Germline V lookup: CDR1 SGHKS, CDR2 YYEKEE (reference sequence). V was pared by 4 bases and J by 4 bases, with 17 bases between. The CDR3 length is 15 residues. This CDR3 is CASSLTSFGSTEAFF. In nucleotides, the CDR3 is TGTGCCAGCAGCCTGACGTCCTTCGGGTCCACTGAAGCTTTCTTT.

This sequence joins TRBV4-2 and TRBJ1-1, with D maybe TRBD1 (5 bases). This CDR3 comprises 14 residues. CDR1 is LGHNA and CDR2 is YNFKEQ in the germline V gene. Trimming removed 0 bases at V and 4 bases at J, with 9 bases between. The DNA of the CDR3 is TGTGCCAGCAGCCAAGATTGGGGGGTCACTGAAGCTTTCTTT. It encodes CASSQDWGVTEAFF.

The V call is TRBV4-2, the J call TRBJ1-2; D is unclear. The CDR3 runs 16 residues. The V gene's germline CDR1 is LGHNA and CDR2 YNFKEQ. V was shortened by 0 bases and J by 1 base, with 12 bases between the two germline ends. The CDR3 region is CASSQDHPQNNYGYTF. The CDR3 DNA is TGTGCCAGCAGCCAAGATCATCCACAGAATAACTATGGCTACACCTTC.

This clone was counted ten times or more. The genes are TRBV7-7 and TRBJ2-1, with D possibly being TRBD2 (5 bases). Germline-derived CDR1 and CDR2 are SSHAT and FNYEAQ (reference sequence). Trimming shortened V by 5 bases and J by 6 bases, and 17 bases separated the two germline ends. This CDR3 has 15 amino acids. For the CDR3, the DNA is TGTGCCAGCAGCCCAGGACGGACTTACACCAATGAGCAGTTCTTC. Its protein is CASSPGRTYTNEQFF.

This clone was recorded once. The chain recombines TRBV3-1 (or the pseudogene TRBV3-2) with TRBJ1-3, with a weak D call TRBD1 (6 bases). This CDR3 spans 14 amino acids. The V end lost 0 bases, the J end lost 4 bases, and 7 bases lay between the germline ends. Germline loops: CDR1 LGHDT, CDR2 YNNKEL (reference sequence). The CDR3 region is CASSQEGTGNTIYF. In nucleotides, the CDR3 is TGTGCCAGCAGCCAAGAAGGGACAGGAAACACCATATATTTT.

The V and J genes are TRBV6-5 and TRBJ2-3, with TRBD1 matching over 7 bases. J gave up 4 bases and V 4 bases, and 5 bases lay outside the gene matches. This CDR3 region has 14 residues. Per germline, CDR1 MNHEY and CDR2 SVGAGI. DNA of the CDR3: TGTGCCAGCAGTTTCGACAGGGCCCCAGATACGCAGTATTTT. Residues: CASSFDRAPDTQYF.

The DNA of the CDR3 is TGTGCCAGCAGCCCCAGACACTCGGGGGCCAACGTCCTGACTTTC. Protein product: CASSPRHSGANVLTF. This chain connects TRBV11-2 to TRBJ2-6; no firm D call. Germline CDR1 reads SGHAT; CDR2 reads FQNNGV. Trimming pared 5 bases from V and 4 bases from J, leaving 12 bases between. This CDR3 has 15 amino acids.

The chain has TRBV19 and TRBJ2-1, with 8 bases identical to TRBD1. Germline CDR1 and CDR2: LNHDA and SQIVND (reference sequence). The CDR3 runs 16 residues. Trimming removed 6 bases from V and 4 bases from J; junction bases left unmatched: 11. The CDR3 bases are TGTGCCAGTAGCTCACTCCGGGACAGGTATTACAATGAGCAGTTCTTC. Amino acids: CASSSLRDRYYNEQFF. The complete variable domain, with remaining parts taken from reference TRBV19 and TRBJ2-1, reads DGGITQSPKYLFRKEGQNVTLSCEQNLNHDAMYWYRQDPGQGLRLIYYSQIVNDFQKGDIAEGYSVSREKKESFPLTVTSAQKNPTAFYLCASSSLRDRYYNEQFFGPGTRLTVL.

The J gene is TRBJ1-1, the V gene TRBV19; D is possibly TRBD1 (6 bases). Germline CDR1 LNHDA, CDR2 SQIVND (reference sequence). This CDR3 has 13 amino acids. V lost 5 bases and J lost 4, with 11 bases in between. CDR3 region: CASSGGRATEAFF. In nucleotides, the CDR3 is TGTGCCAGTAGTGGGGGCAGGGCCACTGAAGCTTTCTTT.

CDR3 protein: CASSQGSVSGNTIYF. For the CDR3, the DNA is TGTGCCAGCAGCCAAGGGTCAGTCTCTGGAAACACCATATATTTT. V gene TRBV3-1 (or the pseudogene TRBV3-2) combines with J gene TRBJ1-3; D unresolved. The CDR3 has 15 residues. The V gene lost 1 base and the J gene lost 0 bases, with 7 bases spanning the gap. Germline CDR1 and CDR2: LGHDT and YNNKEL (reference sequence).

The rearrangement joins TRBV7-9 to TRBJ2-5; a weak D match, TRBD1 (6 bases). Germline CDR1 SEHNR, CDR2 FQNEAQ (reference sequence). Trimming pared 5 bases from V and 2 bases from J, leaving 12 bases between. The CDR3 sequence is 14 residues long. CDR3 loop: CASSIRRGQETQYF. The CDR3 DNA reads TGTGCCAGCAGCATCCGAAGGGGGCAAGAGACCCAGTACTTC.

This chain uses TRBV6-1 with TRBJ1-4; 9 bases map to TRBD1. The CDR3 runs to 18 residues. In germline, CDR1 is MNHNS, CDR2 SASEGT. V trimming: 4 bases; J trimming: 3 bases; junction bases outside the gene matches: 12. This CDR3 reads CASSAGTGRTYPNEKLFF. The CDR3 DNA reads as TGTGCCAGCAGTGCCGGGACAGGGCGAACTTATCCTAATGAAAAACTGTTTTTT.

This sequence joins TRBV11-2 and TRBJ2-7; a possible D gene is TRBD1 (5 bases). Germline CDR1 SGHAT, CDR2 FQNNGV. Trimming stripped 2 bases from V and 5 bases from J, with 10 bases between. The CDR3 is 13 amino acids. CDR3 sequence: CASSLPGHDEQYF. CDR3 coding DNA: TGTGCCAGCAGCTTACCAGGGCACGACGAGCAGTACTTC. The complete variable domain, with remaining parts taken from reference TRBV11-2 and TRBJ2-7, reads EAGVAQSPRYKIIEKRQSVAFWCNPISGHATLYWYQQILGQGPKLLIQFQNNGVVDDSQLPKDRFSAERLKGVDSTLKIQPAKLEDSAVYLCASSLPGHDEQYFGPGTRLTVT.

This chain uses TRBV10-3 with TRBJ1-3; D is unclear. Per the germline V gene, CDR1 is ENHRY and CDR2 is SYGVKD. Trimming shortened V by 0 bases and J by 0 bases, and 6 bases separated the two germline ends. The length of the CDR3 is 15 residues. The chain's CDR3 is CAISESGSSGNTIYF. The CDR3 region has the DNA TGTGCCATCAGTGAGTCAGGGAGCTCTGGAAACACCATATATTTT.

V is TRBV2 and J is TRBJ1-5, with D possibly matching TRBD1 (6 bases). V was pared by 5 bases and J by 5 bases, with 13 bases between. This CDR3 is built from 14 residues. Per the germline V gene, CDR1 is SNHLY and CDR2 is FYNNEI. The CDR3 protein is CASSTWGRDQPQHF. CDR3 in DNA: TGTGCCAGCAGTACGTGGGGGCGTGATCAGCCCCAGCATTTT.

The chain recombines TRBV7-3 with TRBJ2-3, with TRBD2 identical over 13 bases. The germline V gene encodes CDR1 SGHTA and CDR2 FQGTGA. V lost 5 bases to trimming and J lost 6 bases; unmatched junction nucleotides: 11. The length of the CDR3 is 17 residues. Here the CDR3 reads CASSPTPTSGRWDTQYF. The DNA of the CDR3 is TGTGCCAGCAGCCCGACACCGACTAGCGGGAGGTGGGATACGCAGTATTTT.

Here the CDR3 reads CASSEQGMGLETQYF. CDR3 sequence (DNA): TGTGCCAGCAGTGAACAGGGAATGGGGTTAGAGACCCAGTACTTC. The genes are TRBV2 and TRBJ2-5; possible D gene TRBD1, 5 bases. The CDR3 has 15 amino acids. CDR1 and CDR2 (germline): SNHLY, FYNNEI. The V end lost 2 bases, the J end lost 4 bases, and 14 bases lay between the germline ends. Looking up the rest from reference TRBV2 and TRBJ2-5 gives the full variable domain: EPEVTQTPSHQVTQMGQEVILRCVPISNHLYFYWYRQILGQKVEFLVSFYNNEISEKSEIFDDQFSVERPDGSNFTLKIRSTKLEDSAMYFCASSEQGMGLETQYFGPGTRLLVL.

The chain uses TRBV3-1 (or the pseudogene TRBV3-2) and TRBJ1-3, with D hard to call. V was pared by 1 base and J by 1 base, with 8 bases between. The CDR3 sequence is 15 residues long. CDR1 is LGHDT and CDR2 is YNNKEL in the germline V gene (reference sequence). For the CDR3, the DNA is TGTGCCAGCAGCCAAGGCCCGGGTTCTGGAAACACCATATATTTT. Translated, it gives CASSQGPGSGNTIYF.

Turning to this clone: This may come from a read error, since a much larger clone is one base off. This rearrangement joins TRBV12-3 or TRBV12-4 to TRBJ1-1, with 8 bases identical to TRBD1. This CDR3 has 13 residues. Germline trimming cut 6 bases from V and 4 bases from J; bases unmatched to any gene: 4. In nucleotides, the CDR3 is TGTGCCAGCAGACGCACAGGGGGCACTGAAGCTTTCTTT. Its translation is CASRRTGGTEAFF.

The chain is built from TRBV5-1 and TRBJ2-2, with D uncertain. Trimming took off 0 bases at V and 0 bases at J, with 9 bases between the two ends. CDR3 size: 16 residues. Germline V gene lookup returns CDR1 SGHRS and CDR2 YFSETQ. The CDR3 sequence: CASSLGRQTNTGELFF. The CDR3 nucleotides read TGCGCCAGCAGCTTGGGGCGGCAAACGAACACCGGGGAGCTGTTTTTT. Variable domain in full (rest from reference TRBV5-1 and TRBJ2-2): KAGVTQTPRYLIKTRGQQVTLSCSPISGHRSVSWYQQTPGQGLQFLFEYFSETQRNKGNFPGRFSGRQFSNSRSEMNVSTLELGDSALYLCASSLGRQTNTGELFFGEGSRLTVL.

This clone has more than one count but fewer than ten. The chain links TRBV6-4 to TRBJ1-2, with TRBD1 as a possible D gene (6 bases). V was clipped by 4 bases and J by 4 bases, with 22 bases between them. Germline assignment: CDR1 MRHNA and CDR2 SNTAGT. The CDR3 runs 17 residues. This chain's CDR3 is CASSASGWGGAGYGYTF. The CDR3 DNA follows: TGTGCCAGCAGTGCCTCCGGCTGGGGGGGCGCAGGCTATGGCTACACCTTC.

The J gene is TRBJ2-5, the V gene TRBV10-3; D is possibly TRBD2 (5 bases). Looked up from germline, CDR1 is ENHRY and CDR2 is SYGVKD. The CDR3 has 14 residues. Deletions cut 6 bases from V and 9 bases from J, with 20 bases between. CDR3 amino acids: CAIRSGSQAEAQYF. The CDR3 DNA reads as TGTGCCATCAGGTCGGGGTCTCAGGCGGAGGCCCAGTACTTC.

V and J are TRBV5-1 and TRBJ2-1, with D possibly being TRBD1 (5 bases). Germline CDR1 and CDR2: SGHRS and YFSETQ. The V gene lost 0 bases and the J gene lost 5 bases, with 15 bases spanning the gap. The CDR3 is made up of 16 amino acids. CDR3 in amino acids: CASSLGGAFRDNEQFF. CDR3 coding DNA: TGCGCCAGCAGCTTGGGGGGCGCGTTCCGAGACAATGAGCAGTTCTTC.

J is TRBJ2-5 and V is TRBV7-6; D might be TRBD2 (5 bases). V lost 1 base, J lost 5 bases, and 14 bases lay in between. The CDR3 spans 15 residues. Germline lookup yields CDR1 SGHVS and CDR2 FNYEAQ. CDR3 DNA sequence: TGTGCCAGCAGCTTAGAAGCGGATCCCGGGGAGACCCAGTACTTC. Encoded protein: CASSLEADPGETQYF.

The chain has TRBV28 and TRBJ1-5; TRBD1 is a possible D gene (6 bases). CDR3 length: 16 residues. V was pared by 3 bases and J by 5 bases, with 17 bases between. Germline loops: CDR1 MDHEN, CDR2 SYDVKM. CDR3 DNA: TGTGCCAGCAGTTTCTGGTACAGGGCTATTTATCAGCCCCAGCATTTT. Encoded protein: CASSFWYRAIYQPQHF.